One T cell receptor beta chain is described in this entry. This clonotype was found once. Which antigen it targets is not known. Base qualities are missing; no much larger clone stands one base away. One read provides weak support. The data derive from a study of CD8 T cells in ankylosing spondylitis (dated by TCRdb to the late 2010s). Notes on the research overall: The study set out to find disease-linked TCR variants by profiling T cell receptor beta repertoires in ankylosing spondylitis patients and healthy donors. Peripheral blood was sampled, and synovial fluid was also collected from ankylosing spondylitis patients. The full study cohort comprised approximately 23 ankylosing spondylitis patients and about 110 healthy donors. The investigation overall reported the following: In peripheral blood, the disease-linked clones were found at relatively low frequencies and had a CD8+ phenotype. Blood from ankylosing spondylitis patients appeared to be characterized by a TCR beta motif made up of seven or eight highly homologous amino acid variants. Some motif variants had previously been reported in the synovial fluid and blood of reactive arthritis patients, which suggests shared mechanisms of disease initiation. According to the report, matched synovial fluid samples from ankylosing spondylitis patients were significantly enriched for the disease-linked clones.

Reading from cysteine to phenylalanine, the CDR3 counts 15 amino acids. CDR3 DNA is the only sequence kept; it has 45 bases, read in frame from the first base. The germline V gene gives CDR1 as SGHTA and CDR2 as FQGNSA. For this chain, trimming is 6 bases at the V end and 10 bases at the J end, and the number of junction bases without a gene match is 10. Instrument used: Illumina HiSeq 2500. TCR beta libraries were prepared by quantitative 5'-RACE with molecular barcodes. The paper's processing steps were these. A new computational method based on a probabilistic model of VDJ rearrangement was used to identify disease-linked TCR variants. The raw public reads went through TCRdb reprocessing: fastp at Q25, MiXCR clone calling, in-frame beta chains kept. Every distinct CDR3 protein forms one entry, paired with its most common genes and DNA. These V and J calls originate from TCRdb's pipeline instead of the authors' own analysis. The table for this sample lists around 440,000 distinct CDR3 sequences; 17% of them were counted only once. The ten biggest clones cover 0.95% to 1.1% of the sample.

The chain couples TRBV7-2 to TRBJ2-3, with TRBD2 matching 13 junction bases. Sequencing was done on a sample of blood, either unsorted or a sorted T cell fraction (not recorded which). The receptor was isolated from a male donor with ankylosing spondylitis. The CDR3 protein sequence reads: CASRPELAGGPPQYF. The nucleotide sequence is TGTGCCAGCAGACCCGAACTAGCGGGGGGGCCCCCGCAGTATTTT.